The following is a T cell receptor beta chain sequence with its context. Its antigen is as yet unknown. These data are taken from a study of blood T cells in healthy people across ages. Study-wide results and caveats: Whereas aged donors had fewer naive CD4+ cells, long-lived donors had more of them and higher diversity.

The germline CDR1 and CDR2 sequences are MNHEY and SMNVEV (reference sequence). This CDR3 region has 12 residues. V was cut by 5 bases and J by 7 bases, with 11 bases left in between. Collection of 9 to 10 milliliters of peripheral blood was performed for each donor. Total RNA was isolated from each sample in quantities of at least 6 micrograms. A second roughly 6 to 11 cycle PCR used barcoded and J-beta primers. TCRdb reprocessed the 5' RACE reads with MiXCR, giving one entry per CDR3 protein. The sample has some 1.4 million distinct CDR3 sequences; roughly 40% are singletons. V gene TRBV27 combines with J gene TRBJ2-5; no clear D. The sequence came from a woman aged 18-29 years in good health. Sequenced input: blood. CDR3 loop: CASSAPWGTQYF. DNA of the CDR3: TGTGCCAGCAGTGCCCCGTGGGGGACCCAGTACTTC.